The clone carrying this TCR beta chain was seen more than once but under ten times. Antigen: not known. Germline CDR1 SGHDT, CDR2 YYEEEE. Trimming took off 0 bases at V and 0 bases at J, with 15 bases between the two ends. CDR3 size: 17 residues. A sample-barcoded 5' primer and a J-beta primer mix were used in a second PCR of about 7 to 12 cycles. TCRdb analysed the 5' RACE reads with MiXCR anew, one entry per CDR3 protein. The sample carries more than 1.4 million distinct CDR3 sequences, 42% recorded once. The data were obtained in a study of blood T cells in healthy people across ages. Whole-study results and caveats: Total diversity from one million sequenced T cells was likely underestimated.

V gene TRBV5-6 combines with J gene TRBJ2-5, with D hard to call. Sequencing was done on a sample of blood. This receptor was obtained from a woman between 18 and 29 years old in good health. This chain's CDR3 is CASSLAEAVAYQETQYF. CDR3 DNA: TGTGCCAGCAGCTTGGCCGAGGCAGTTGCTTACCAAGAGACCCAGTACTTC.